The clone carrying this T cell receptor beta chain was found many times. What it binds is not known. Patients aged 18 to 65 had newly diagnosed hyperthyroidism lasting under 2 months. Blood was drawn at first hyperthyroidism diagnosis, before any ophthalmopathy symptoms. V shed 8 bases and J 3 bases; nucleotides not matched to a gene: 12. In germline, CDR1 is SNHLY, CDR2 FYNNEI. This CDR3 spans 16 amino acids. The sample originates from a study of T cells in Graves' hyperthyroidism and ophthalmopathy. In the study overall: Peripheral blood was acquired at first diagnosis, ahead of any therapy whatsoever.

General observations from the study: In blood, most of the thyroid clonotypes expanded above 0.001 were also present.

TCR beta CDR3 region amplification was performed from RNA transcripts. First-round RT-PCR of the TCR CDR3 relied on the HTBI primer set. TCRdb independently ran MiXCR on the multiplex PCR reads; one entry per CDR3 protein. The sample shows fewer than 900,000 distinct CDR3 sequences, about 19% of them seen only once. The sample taken for sequencing was blood. This sequence joins TRBV2 and TRBJ1-4, with 7 bases that match TRBD1. The sequence derives from a woman in her forties or fifties with Graves' hyperthyroidism that later progressed to Graves' ophthalmopathy. The CDR3 reads CASLLGQFTANEKLFF. CDR3 coding DNA: TGTGCCAGCCTGTTGGGACAGTTTACGGCTAATGAAAAACTGTTTTTT. The full variable domain, rest sourced from reference TRBV2 and TRBJ1-4, is EPEVTQTPSHQVTQMGQEVILRCVPISNHLYFYWYRQILGQKVEFLVSFYNNEISEKSEIFDDQFSVERPDGSNFTLKIRSTKLEDSAMYFCASLLGQFTANEKLFFGSGTQLSVL.